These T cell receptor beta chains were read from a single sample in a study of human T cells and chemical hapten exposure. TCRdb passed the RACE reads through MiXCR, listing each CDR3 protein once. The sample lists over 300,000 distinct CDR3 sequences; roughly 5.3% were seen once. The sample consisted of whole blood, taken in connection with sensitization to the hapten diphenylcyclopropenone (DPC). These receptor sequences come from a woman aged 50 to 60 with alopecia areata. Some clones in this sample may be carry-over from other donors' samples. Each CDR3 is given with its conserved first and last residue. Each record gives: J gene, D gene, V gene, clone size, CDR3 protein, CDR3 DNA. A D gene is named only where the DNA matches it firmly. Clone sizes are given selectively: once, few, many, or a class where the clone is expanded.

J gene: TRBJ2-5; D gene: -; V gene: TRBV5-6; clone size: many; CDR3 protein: CASSHRRQETQYF; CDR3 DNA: TGTGCCAGCAGCCACCGGAGGCAAGAGACCCAGTACTTC
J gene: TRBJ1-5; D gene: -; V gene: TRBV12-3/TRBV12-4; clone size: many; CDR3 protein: CASTLSNQPQHF; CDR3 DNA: TGTGCCAGCACCCTTAGCAATCAGCCCCAGCATTTT
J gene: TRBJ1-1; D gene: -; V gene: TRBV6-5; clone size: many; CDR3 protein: CASRAGETEAFF; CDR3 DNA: TGTGCCAGCAGAGCAGGGGAAACTGAAGCTTTCTTT
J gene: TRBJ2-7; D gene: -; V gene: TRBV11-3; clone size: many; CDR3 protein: CASSYGFGGSYEQYF; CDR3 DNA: TGTGCCAGCAGCTATGGATTCGGAGGGTCGTACGAGCAGTACTTC
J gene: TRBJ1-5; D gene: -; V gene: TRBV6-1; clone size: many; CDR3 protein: CASSEVLGNQPQHF; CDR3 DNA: TGTGCCAGCAGTGAAGTACTCGGGAATCAGCCCCAGCATTTT
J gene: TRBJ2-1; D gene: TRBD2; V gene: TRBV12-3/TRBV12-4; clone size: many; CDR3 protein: CASSLMVAGAGYNEQFF; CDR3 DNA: TGTGCCAGCAGTTTAATGGTAGCGGGGGCGGGTTACAATGAGCAGTTCTTC
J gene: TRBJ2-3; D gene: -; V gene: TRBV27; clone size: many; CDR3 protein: CASTAGPTQYF; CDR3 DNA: TGTGCCAGCACCGCCGGGCCAACGCAGTATTTT
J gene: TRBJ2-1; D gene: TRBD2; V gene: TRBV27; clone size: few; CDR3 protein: CASSLMGGGYNEQFF; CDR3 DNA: TGTGCCAGCAGTTTAATGGGGGGAGGGTACAATGAGCAGTTCTTC
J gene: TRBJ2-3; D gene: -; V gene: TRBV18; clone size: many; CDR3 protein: CASSPGRTDTQYF; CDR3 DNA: TGTGCCAGCTCACCCGGCCGCACAGATACGCAGTATTTT
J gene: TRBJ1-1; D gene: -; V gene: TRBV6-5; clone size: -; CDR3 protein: CASSYSNEAFF; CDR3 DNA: TGTGCCAGCAGTTACTCGAACGAAGCTTTCTTT
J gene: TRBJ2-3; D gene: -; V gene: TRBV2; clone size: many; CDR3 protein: CASSESGDTQYF; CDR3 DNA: TGTGCCAGCAGTGAGAGTGGGGATACGCAGTATTTT
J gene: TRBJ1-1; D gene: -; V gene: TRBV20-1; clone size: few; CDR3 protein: CSARRGGMNTEAFF; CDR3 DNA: TGCAGTGCTAGAAGAGGAGGTATGAACACTGAAGCTTTCTTT
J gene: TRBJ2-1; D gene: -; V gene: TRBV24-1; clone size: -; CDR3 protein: CATSAGVGEQFF; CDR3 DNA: TGTGCCACCAGTGCCGGGGTGGGCGAGCAGTTCTTC
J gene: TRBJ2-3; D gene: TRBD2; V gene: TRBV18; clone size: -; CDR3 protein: CASSPPSLAGEQYF; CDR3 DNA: TGTGCCAGCTCACCACCTTCCCTAGCGGGTGAGCAGTATTTT
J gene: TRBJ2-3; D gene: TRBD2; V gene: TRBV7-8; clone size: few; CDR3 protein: CATKGLGGDTQYF; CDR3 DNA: TGTGCCACCAAGGGACTAGGAGGAGATACGCAGTATTTT
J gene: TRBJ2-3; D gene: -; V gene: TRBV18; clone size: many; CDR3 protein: CASSWGITTDTQYF; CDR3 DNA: TGTGCCAGCTCCTGGGGGATCACCACAGATACGCAGTATTTT
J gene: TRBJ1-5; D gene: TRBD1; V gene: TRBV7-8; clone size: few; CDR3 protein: CASSPDRAQPQHF; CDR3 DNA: TGTGCCAGCAGCCCGGACAGGGCTCAGCCCCAGCATTTT
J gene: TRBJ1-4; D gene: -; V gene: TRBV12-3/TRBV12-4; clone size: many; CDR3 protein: CASSLYGVWEEKLFF; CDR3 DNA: TGTGCCAGCAGTTTATACGGGGTGTGGGAGGAAAAACTGTTTTTT
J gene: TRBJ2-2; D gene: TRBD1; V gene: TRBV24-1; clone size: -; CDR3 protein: CATSGTGVAGELFF; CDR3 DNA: TGTGCCACCTCCGGGACAGGGGTGGCCGGGGAGCTGTTTTTT
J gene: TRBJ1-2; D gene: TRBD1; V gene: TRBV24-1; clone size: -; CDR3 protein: CATSDAGQFYGYTF; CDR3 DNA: TGTGCCACCAGTGACGCGGGACAGTTCTATGGCTACACCTTC
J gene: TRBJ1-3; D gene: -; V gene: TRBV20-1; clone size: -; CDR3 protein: CSALGRSISGNTIYF; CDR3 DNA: TGCAGTGCCCTAGGACGGTCGATCTCTGGAAACACCATATATTTT
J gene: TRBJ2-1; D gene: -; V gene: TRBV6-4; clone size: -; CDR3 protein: CASSDSRGGLEHEQFF; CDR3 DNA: TGTGCCAGCAGTGACTCGCGCGGGGGCTTGGAGCATGAGCAGTTCTTC
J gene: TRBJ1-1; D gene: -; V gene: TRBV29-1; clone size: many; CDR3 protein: CSYLENTEAFF; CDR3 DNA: TGCAGCTATTTGGAGAACACTGAAGCTTTCTTT
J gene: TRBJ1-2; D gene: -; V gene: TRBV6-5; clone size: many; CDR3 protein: CASSLAGLSYGYTF; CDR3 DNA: TGTGCCAGCAGTTTGGCGGGACTGAGCTATGGCTACACCTTC
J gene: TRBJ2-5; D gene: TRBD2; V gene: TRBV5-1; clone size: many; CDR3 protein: CASSLTAGGSETQYF; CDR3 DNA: TGCGCCAGCAGTCTAACAGCGGGAGGATCAGAGACCCAGTACTTC
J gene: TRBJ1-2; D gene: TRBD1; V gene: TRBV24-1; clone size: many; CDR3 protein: CATSDPRDRGQDYGYTF; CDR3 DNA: TGTGCCACCAGTGATCCCCGGGACAGGGGGCAGGACTATGGCTACACCTTC
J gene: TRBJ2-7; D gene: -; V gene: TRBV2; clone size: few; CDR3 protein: CASSGYPVDAYEQYF; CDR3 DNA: TGTGCCAGCAGTGGATACCCGGTAGATGCCTACGAGCAGTACTTC
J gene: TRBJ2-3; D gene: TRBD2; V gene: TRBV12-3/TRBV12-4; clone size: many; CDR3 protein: CASSLALAGADTQYF; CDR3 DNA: TGTGCCAGCAGTTTAGCACTAGCGGGAGCAGATACGCAGTATTTT
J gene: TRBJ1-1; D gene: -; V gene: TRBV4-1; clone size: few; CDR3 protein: CASSQEGTGMNTEAFF; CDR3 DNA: TGCGCCAGCAGCCAAGAGGGGACGGGTATGAACACTGAAGCTTTCTTT
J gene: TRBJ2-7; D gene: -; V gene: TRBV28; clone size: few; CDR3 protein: CASSAAHEQYF; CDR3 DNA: TGTGCCAGCAGTGCGGCCCACGAGCAGTACTTC
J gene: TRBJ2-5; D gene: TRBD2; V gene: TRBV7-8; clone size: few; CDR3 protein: CASSPLGTSGRRTQYF; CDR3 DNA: TGTGCCAGCAGTCCCCTCGGGACTAGCGGGAGAAGGACCCAGTACTTC
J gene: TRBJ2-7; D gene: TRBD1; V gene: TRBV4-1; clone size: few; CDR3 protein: CASSQDRVHEQYF; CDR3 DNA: TGCGCCAGCAGCCAGGACAGGGTCCACGAGCAGTACTTC
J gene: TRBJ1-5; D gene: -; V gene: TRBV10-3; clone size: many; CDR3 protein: CAISEPGTKQPQHF; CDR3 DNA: TGTGCCATCAGTGAGCCAGGGACGAAACAGCCCCAGCATTTT
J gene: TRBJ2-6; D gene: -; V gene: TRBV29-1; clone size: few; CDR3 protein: CTAVTLGQLPSGANVLTF; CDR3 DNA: TGCACCGCTGTGACCCTTGGGCAGTTGCCCTCTGGGGCCAACGTCCTGACTTTC
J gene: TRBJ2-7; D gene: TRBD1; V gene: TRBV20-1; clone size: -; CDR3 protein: CSARDRDRSSYEQYF; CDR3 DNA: TGCAGTGCTAGAGATAGGGACAGGAGCTCCTACGAGCAGTACTTC
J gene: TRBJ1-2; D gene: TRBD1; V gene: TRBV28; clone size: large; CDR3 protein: CASSGDRDNSEDYGYTF; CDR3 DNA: TGTGCCAGCAGTGGGGACAGGGACAACAGCGAAGACTATGGCTACACCTTC
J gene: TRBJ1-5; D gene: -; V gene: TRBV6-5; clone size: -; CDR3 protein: CASSSGGGVQPQHF; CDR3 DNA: TGTGCCAGCAGTTCCGGGGGGGGTGTTCAGCCCCAGCATTTT
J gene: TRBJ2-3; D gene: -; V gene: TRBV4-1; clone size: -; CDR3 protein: CASSQHGQSADTQYF; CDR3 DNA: TGCGCCAGCAGCCAACACGGACAGTCCGCAGATACGCAGTATTTT
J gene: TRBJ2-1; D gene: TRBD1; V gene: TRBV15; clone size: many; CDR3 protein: CATSRDQEGANEQFF; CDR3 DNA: TGTGCCACCAGCAGAGATCAAGAGGGGGCGAATGAGCAGTTCTTC
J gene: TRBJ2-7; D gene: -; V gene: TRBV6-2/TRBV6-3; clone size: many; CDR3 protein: CASKASYEQYF; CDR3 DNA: TGTGCCAGCAAGGCCTCCTACGAGCAGTACTTC
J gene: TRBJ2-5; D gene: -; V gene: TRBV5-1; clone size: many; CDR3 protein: CASSLGPTTIETQYF; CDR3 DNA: TGCGCCAGCAGCTTGGGTCCGACTACCATAGAGACCCAGTACTTC
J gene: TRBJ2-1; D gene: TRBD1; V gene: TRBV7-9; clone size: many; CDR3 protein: CASSLGTGVNNEQFF; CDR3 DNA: TGTGCCAGCAGCCTGGGGACAGGGGTCAACAATGAGCAGTTCTTC
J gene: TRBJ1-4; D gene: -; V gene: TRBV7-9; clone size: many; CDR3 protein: CASSLAGGLFF; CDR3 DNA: TGTGCCAGCAGCTTAGCCGGGGGACTGTTTTTT
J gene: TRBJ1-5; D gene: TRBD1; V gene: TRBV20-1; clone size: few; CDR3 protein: CSVLQGQVLQPQHF; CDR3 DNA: TGCAGTGTTCTACAGGGACAGGTACTTCAGCCCCAGCATTTT
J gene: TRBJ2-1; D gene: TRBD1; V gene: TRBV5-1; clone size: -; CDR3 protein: CASSPGTGTYNEQFF; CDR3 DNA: TGCGCCAGCAGCCCCGGGACAGGGACCTACAATGAGCAGTTCTTC
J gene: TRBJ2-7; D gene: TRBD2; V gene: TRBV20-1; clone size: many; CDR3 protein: CSARVGSGSSEQYF; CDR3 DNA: TGCAGTGCTAGGGTTGGTAGCGGGAGTAGCGAGCAGTACTTC
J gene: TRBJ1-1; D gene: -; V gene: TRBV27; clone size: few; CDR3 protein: CASSLFGGTEAFF; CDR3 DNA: TGTGCCAGCAGTTTGTTTGGAGGCACTGAAGCTTTCTTT
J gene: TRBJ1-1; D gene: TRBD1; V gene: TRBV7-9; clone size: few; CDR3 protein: CASSPGQKNAEAFF; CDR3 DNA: TGTGCCAGCAGCCCGGGACAGAAGAACGCTGAAGCTTTCTTT
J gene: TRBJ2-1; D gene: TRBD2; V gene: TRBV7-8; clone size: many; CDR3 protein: CATGGLAGYNEQFF; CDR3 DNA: TGTGCCACCGGGGGGCTAGCGGGATACAATGAGCAGTTCTTC